This T cell receptor beta chain appears in the sequencing data of a study of regulatory T cells in long-lasting Graves disease. Both iRepertoire HTBI primers and Arm-PCR of CDR3 regions were used to build the TCR beta libraries. One entry per CDR3 protein, called by TCRdb with MiXCR from the multiplex PCR reads. The table has more than 350,000 distinct CDR3 sequences, 15% seen once. Germline trimming cut 6 bases from V and 7 bases from J; bases unmatched to any gene: 13. Germline CDR1 and CDR2: DFQATT and SNEGSKA (reference sequence). The CDR3 is 15 residues long. Regarding time point: newly diagnosed GD, antithyroid drugs for less than 3 months. The TCR library used RNA extracted from PBMCs. The same data also contributed to another study, on T cells in Graves' hyperthyroidism and ophthalmopathy. From that second work: Most thyroid clonotypes with frequency above 0.001 were detected in blood.

The J gene is TRBJ2-7, the V gene TRBV20-1; 12 bases are a match to TRBD2. The receptor was derived from a woman in her thirties with Graves disease. The material was peripheral blood mononuclear cells (PBMCs), obtained at new diagnosis, from a patient treated with antithyroid drugs. The CDR3 spells CSAGGASGRAREQYF. As DNA, the CDR3 is TGCAGTGCCGGGGGTGCTAGCGGGAGGGCTCGGGAGCAGTACTTC.